A selection of T cell receptor beta chains follows, all from one sample in a study of blood T cells in healthy people across ages. A single record per CDR3 protein comes from TCRdb applying MiXCR to the 5' RACE reads. Here the sample spans roughly 2 million distinct CDR3 sequences, about 50% being singletons. Sequenced: blood. These receptors all stem from a woman in her thirties or forties in good health. The CDR3 runs from the conserved cysteine through the conserved F or W. D genes are given only for firm matches. Not every row has a clone size; where given, it reads once, few, many or a size class.

v_call,j_call,d_call,clone_size,cdr3_nt,cdr3_aa
TRBV12-3/TRBV12-4,TRBJ2-5,.,few,TGTGCCAGCTCCCCAGCGGCTAGGAAGACCCAGTACTTC,CASSPAARKTQYF
TRBV7-2,TRBJ1-6,.,few,TGTGCCAGCAGCTTAGCCGCGAGTTCACCCCTCCACTTT,CASSLAASSPLHF
TRBV5-1,TRBJ2-1,TRBD1,.,TGCGCCAGCAGCCCGAATACAGGGGACAATGAGCAGTTCTTC,CASSPNTGDNEQFF
TRBV20-1,TRBJ1-2,.,few,TGCAGTGCCGCCTCGGGACTACGTGATTCTGGCTACACCTTC,CSAASGLRDSGYTF
TRBV9,TRBJ1-1,TRBD1,.,TGTGCCAGCAGCGTAGCTCCAGGGGGGAACACTGAAGCTTTCTTT,CASSVAPGGNTEAFF
TRBV20-1,TRBJ2-2,TRBD1,.,TGCAGTGCTAGAGACAGCTTTCCACAGGGGGCCTACACCGGGGAGCTGTTTTTT,CSARDSFPQGAYTGELFF
TRBV7-9,TRBJ2-5,.,many,TGTGCCGTCAATCCCCCAGGGAACCAAGAGACCCAGTACTTC,CAVNPPGNQETQYF
TRBV9,TRBJ2-7,.,few,TGTGCCAGCAGCGTAGGGGGGGACATCTCCTACGAGCAGTACTTC,CASSVGGDISYEQYF
TRBV11-2,TRBJ2-4,TRBD1,few,TGTGCCAGCAGCTCCGGGACAGGGAGGTACATTCAGTACTTC,CASSSGTGRYIQYF
TRBV11-2,TRBJ1-4,.,.,TGTGCCAGCAGCTTAGATGGACGGGGTTCTAATGAAAAACTGTTTTTT,CASSLDGRGSNEKLFF
TRBV29-1,TRBJ2-1,.,.,TGCAGCGTTGAAGGAGGCGAGGGGAGTGGCTACAATGAGCAGTTCTTC,CSVEGGEGSGYNEQFF
TRBV5-5,TRBJ2-3,.,.,TGTGCCAGCAGCTCTACAGGGTTCAGCACAGATACGCAGTATTTT,CASSSTGFSTDTQYF
TRBV5-1,TRBJ2-7,.,.,TGCGCCAGCAGCCCGTGGAGTACAGAGGGGGATAATGAGCAGTACTTC,CASSPWSTEGDNEQYF
TRBV4-2,TRBJ1-2,TRBD1,.,TGTGCCAGCAGCCACGATGCCTCGGGACAGGGGGATTATGGCTACACCTTC,CASSHDASGQGDYGYTF
TRBV7-2,TRBJ2-3,.,.,TGTGCCAGCAGCTCTCTGACCAGCGGCAGGGGATCGCAGTATTTT,CASSSLTSGRGSQYF
TRBV4-3,TRBJ1-6,.,.,TGCGCCAGCAGCCAAGACCCCGGTCTAAATTCACCCCTCCACTTT,CASSQDPGLNSPLHF
TRBV6-5,TRBJ1-6,.,few,TGTGCCAGCAGTTACCTCCCCGCCAGGGAGATATTTAATTCACCCCTCCACTTT,CASSYLPAREIFNSPLHF
TRBV3-1,TRBJ1-1,.,.,TGTGCCAGCAGCCTCTCCCCGGGACACACTGAAGCTTTCTTT,CASSLSPGHTEAFF
TRBV29-1,TRBJ2-3,.,many,TGCAGCGTCACCCCAACCACAGATACGCAGTATTTT,CSVTPTTDTQYF
TRBV12-3/TRBV12-4,TRBJ2-3,.,.,TGTGCCAGCATCCTGGGGGGGCTTGGCACAGATACGCAGTATTTT,CASILGGLGTDTQYF
TRBV20-1,TRBJ2-3,TRBD1,.,TGCAGTGCTAGCACTAGGGACAGAACGCAGTATTTT,CSASTRDRTQYF
TRBV29-1,TRBJ2-7,TRBD2,.,TGCAGCGTTGATGGGGGGGACGAGCAGTACTTC,CSVDGGDEQYF
TRBV21-1,TRBJ2-7,.,.,TGTGCCAGCAGCAAAGAATTCTTTGGGTGGCGGGGGGCCAAGTACGAGCAGTACTTC,CASSKEFFGWRGAKYEQYF
TRBV20-1,TRBJ2-3,.,.,TGCAGTGCTAGAGTAACCACAGATACGCAGTATTTT,CSARVTTDTQYF
TRBV28,TRBJ2-6,.,few,TGTGCCAGCAGCCCGCGAACTCACGGTTCTGGGGCCAACGTCCTGACTTTC,CASSPRTHGSGANVLTF
TRBV29-1,TRBJ1-1,.,few,TGCAGCGTTGAAGTAGGCAGGGGAACGGCTGAAGCTTTCTTT,CSVEVGRGTAEAFF
TRBV14,TRBJ2-5,.,few,TGTGCCAGCAGCCAAGATAAGACCGCTATGGAGACCCAGTACTTC,CASSQDKTAMETQYF
TRBV19,TRBJ2-3,.,.,TGTGCCAGTAGTACATTTTTGGCAGATACGCAGTATTTT,CASSTFLADTQYF